Following are 16 T cell receptor beta chains from one sample sequenced in a study of T cells in localized non-small cell lung cancer. Assay: immunoSEQ multiplex PCR; the TCRdb copy retains only in-frame clones and omits some. The sample contains tens of thousands of clones, 75% to 95% of which appear only once. The sample was peripheral blood, taken before any cancer treatment. These receptors all come from a female donor at least 60 years old with stage I lung adenocarcinoma.

The rearrangement links TRBV4-1 to TRBJ1-4, with 9 nucleotides matching TRBD1. Trimming removed 3 bases from V and 7 bases from J; junction bases left unmatched: 6. The CDR3 sequence is 15 residues long. CDR1 MGHRA and CDR2 YSYEKL come from the germline V gene. CDR3 coding DNA: TGCGCCAGCAGCCAGGCAGGGACAGGGAGTGAAAAACTGTTTTTT. Protein product: CASSQAGTGSEKLFF.

A few counts support this clone. The chain is built from TRBV25-1 and TRBJ2-3; D is possibly TRBD2 (7 bases). The germline V and J ends were trimmed by 2 bases and 5 bases, with 11 bases remaining between them. The CDR3 contains 14 residues. Germline assignment: CDR1 MGHDK and CDR2 SYGVNS. In DNA form, the CDR3 reads TGTGCCAGCAGTGAACGGGGGGCGCAAGATACGCAGTATTTT. It codes for CASSERGAQDTQYF.

The CDR3 reads CASSALGGSQETQYF. The DNA for the CDR3 is TGTGCCAGCAGCGCCCTGGGCGGCTCTCAAGAGACCCAGTACTTC. V gene TRBV9 combines with J gene TRBJ2-5; D is unresolved. Germline V CDR1 and CDR2: SGDLS, YYNGEE. The ends were cut back, 3 bases at V and 2 bases at J, with 14 bases in the middle. This CDR3 region has 15 residues.

V gene TRBV7-8 combines with J gene TRBJ2-5; D not resolved. Between the trimmed V and J ends, which lost 4 bases and 2 bases, there was a span of 11 bases. The CDR3 spans 14 residues. Per the germline V gene, CDR1 is SGHVS and CDR2 is FQNEAQ. The CDR3 loop reads CASSSGRPQETQYF. CDR3 DNA sequence: TGTGCCAGCAGCTCGGGCCGGCCGCAAGAGACCCAGTACTTC. Complete variable domain (other parts from reference TRBV7-8 and TRBJ2-5): GAGVSQSPRYKVAKRGQDVALRCDPISGHVSLFWYQQALGQGPEFLTYFQNEAQLDKSGLPSDRFFAERPEGSVSTLKIQRTQQEDSAVYLCASSSGRPQETQYFGPGTRLLVL.

The gene calls are TRBV6-6 and TRBJ1-6; D is undetermined. CDR1 and CDR2 (germline): MNHNY, SVGAGI (reference sequence). The CDR3 sequence is 15 residues long. V was shortened by 4 bases and J by 5 bases, with 12 bases between the two germline ends. CDR3 DNA sequence: TGTGCCAGCAGTTTTGAGGGAATCGATAATTCACCCCTCCACTTT. Translating gives CASSFEGIDNSPLHF.

The chain carries TRBV7-9 and TRBJ2-3, with 12 bases that match TRBD2. The junction had 6 bases not matched to a gene; V was cut back by 11 bases and J by 3 bases. The CDR3 contains 14 residues. Per germline, CDR1 SEHNR and CDR2 FQNEAQ (reference sequence). For the CDR3, the DNA is TGTGCCGGCACTAGCGGGAGGACAACAGATACGCAGTATTTT. It codes for CAGTSGRTTDTQYF.

Here the CDR3 reads CASSPGLATNTGELFF. CDR3 sequence (DNA): TGTGCCAGCTCACCAGGGCTAGCGACGAACACCGGGGAGCTGTTTTTT. V and J are TRBV18 and TRBJ2-2; perhaps TRBD2 as D (6 bases). V lost 2 bases, J lost 0 bases, and 10 bases lay in between. CDR3 length: 16 amino acids. Looked up from germline, CDR1 is KGHSH and CDR2 is LQKENI.

This chain joins TRBV5-1 and TRBJ1-3; D ambiguous. CDR1 and CDR2 (germline): SGHRS, YFSETQ. The CDR3 loop spans 14 amino acids. The V gene lost 8 bases and the J gene lost 2 bases, with 14 bases spanning the gap. The CDR3 region has the DNA TGCGCCAGTACGCTCGGGTCACCTGGAAACACCATATATTTT. Its translation: CASTLGSPGNTIYF.

In DNA, the CDR3 is TGTGCCATCAGTGAGGAGGGAGCGGGCTATGGCTACACCTTC. Translated: CAISEEGAGYGYTF. This sequence joins TRBV10-3 and TRBJ1-2; D is unresolved. Trimming removed 2 bases from V and 4 bases from J, with 11 bases in between. The CDR3 contains 14 residues. Germline CDR1 ENHRY, CDR2 SYGVKD.

This chain joins TRBV9 and TRBJ2-1, with a weak D call TRBD2 (6 bases). The CDR3 runs 18 residues. Germline V lookup: CDR1 SGDLS, CDR2 YYNGEE. V was trimmed by 3 bases and J by 0 bases, leaving 19 bases between them. CDR3 nucleotide sequence: TGTGCCAGCAGCGATCCGGGACTTTCTACCAGCTCCTACAATGAGCAGTTCTTC. This encodes CASSDPGLSTSSYNEQFF.

J is TRBJ2-5 and V is TRBV27; TRBD1 matches at 9 bases. This CDR3 has 15 residues. CDR1 is MNHEY and CDR2 is SMNVEV in the germline V gene (reference sequence). V was pared by 4 bases and J by 3 bases, with 6 bases of the junction left unmatched. CDR3 bases: TGTGCCAGCAGTTCCCCGGGACAGGGTAAAGAGACCCAGTACTTC. Its translation is CASSSPGQGKETQYF.

The chain is built from TRBV4-1 and TRBJ2-3, with no clear D. The CDR3 is 15 amino acids. V lost 4 bases, J lost 4 bases, and 15 bases lay in between. Germline loops: CDR1 MGHRA, CDR2 YSYEKL. CDR3: CASSPRAPGADTQYF. The DNA of the CDR3 is TGCGCCAGCAGCCCCCGGGCCCCCGGCGCAGATACGCAGTATTTT.

The chain couples TRBV29-1 to TRBJ2-7; D call uncertain. V was trimmed by 4 bases and J by 7 bases, leaving 17 bases between them. The V gene's germline CDR1 is SQVTM and CDR2 ANQGSEA. The CDR3 covers 13 residues. The CDR3 DNA sequence: TGCAGCGTTGCCTCCGCTCGTCGCAATGAGCAGTACTTC. Its protein product is CSVASARRNEQYF.

The gene calls are TRBV7-9 and TRBJ2-1; D may be TRBD1 (7 bases). Germline V lookup: CDR1 SEHNR, CDR2 FQNEAQ (reference sequence). The CDR3 runs to 15 residues. Trimming pared 2 bases from V and 7 bases from J, leaving 15 bases between. This chain's CDR3 is CASSLKEGAWNEQFF. For the CDR3, the DNA is TGTGCCAGCAGCTTAAAGGAGGGGGCGTGGAATGAGCAGTTCTTC.

V gene TRBV18 combines with J gene TRBJ2-2, with no clear D. V was cut by 4 bases and J by 6 bases, with 15 bases left in between. The CDR3 consists of 15 residues. The germline gives CDR1 KGHSH, CDR2 LQKENI. The CDR3: CASSRDLGSAGELFF. CDR3 bases: TGTGCCAGCTCACGCGACCTGGGTTCGGCCGGGGAGCTGTTTTTT.

V usage is TRBV5-4 and J usage is TRBJ1-2; 7 bases line up with TRBD1. This CDR3 is built from 13 residues. Germline V lookup: CDR1 SGHNT, CDR2 YYREEE (reference sequence). Trimming took 7 bases from V and 3 from J; bases not matched to a gene: 6. CDR3 region: CASGRTGDYGYTF. The CDR3 DNA follows: TGTGCCAGCGGTCGTACAGGGGACTATGGCTACACCTTC.